This is a list of T cell receptor beta chains from one sample in a study of T-cell reconstitution after alpha-beta-depleted transplantation in children. TCRdb passed the PCR reads through MiXCR, listing each CDR3 protein once. The sample holds tens of thousands of distinct CDR3 sequences, 4% to 5% seen once. The source material was PBMCs, mostly from graft donor cells, sampled 180 days after TCRalphabeta/CD19-depleted stem cell transplant. These receptors came from a boy under two years old who had a stem cell transplant for acute myeloid leukemia, so the T cells may come from the graft donor. CDR3s leave out the opening cysteine and the closing phenylalanine or tryptophan.

v_call: TRBV7-9; j_call: TRBJ1-4; cdr3_aa: ASSQERTYINEKLF
v_call: TRBV20-1; j_call: TRBJ1-5; cdr3_aa: SARPGIPSNQPQH
v_call: TRBV7-3; j_call: TRBJ2-2; cdr3_aa: ASSSVLNTGELF
v_call: TRBV20-1; j_call: TRBJ2-7; cdr3_aa: SAQTGAYEQY
v_call: TRBV27; j_call: TRBJ1-4; cdr3_aa: ASRSETGNEKLF
v_call: TRBV6-2/TRBV6-3; j_call: TRBJ2-2; cdr3_aa: ASSLARYSNTGELF
v_call: TRBV18; j_call: TRBJ2-1; cdr3_aa: ASSPQGNEQF
v_call: TRBV12-3/TRBV12-4; j_call: TRBJ2-3; cdr3_aa: ASSPRVGGTDTQY
v_call: TRBV29-1; j_call: TRBJ2-1; cdr3_aa: SVGGGLSSYNEQF
v_call: TRBV5-1; j_call: TRBJ2-4; cdr3_aa: ASSPHQGVSKNIQY
v_call: TRBV18; j_call: TRBJ2-1; cdr3_aa: ASSPPKAGGLNEQF
v_call: TRBV27; j_call: TRBJ1-6; cdr3_aa: ASSKYSSYNSPLH
v_call: TRBV7-9; j_call: TRBJ1-2; cdr3_aa: ASSPPGGYT
v_call: TRBV3-1; j_call: TRBJ2-7; cdr3_aa: ASSHLGGNSYEQY
v_call: TRBV6-5; j_call: TRBJ2-3; cdr3_aa: ASSYSGGVADTQY
v_call: TRBV6-1; j_call: TRBJ2-2; cdr3_aa: ASSDPDDGGELF
v_call: TRBV5-1; j_call: TRBJ2-1; cdr3_aa: ASSLESRSYNEQF
v_call: TRBV7-3; j_call: TRBJ2-2; cdr3_aa: ASSLGRTNTGELF
v_call: TRBV15; j_call: TRBJ2-2; cdr3_aa: ATSRDPTGGGPGELF
v_call: TRBV24-1; j_call: TRBJ2-5; cdr3_aa: ATSDFKDRQETQY
v_call: TRBV6-2/TRBV6-3; j_call: TRBJ2-1; cdr3_aa: ASSSQVYNEQF
v_call: TRBV12-3/TRBV12-4; j_call: TRBJ2-7; cdr3_aa: ASTRTGEYEQY
v_call: TRBV12-3/TRBV12-4; j_call: TRBJ2-7; cdr3_aa: ASSFGLSYEQY
v_call: TRBV5-4; j_call: TRBJ2-5; cdr3_aa: ASSPGPKETQY
v_call: TRBV5-6; j_call: TRBJ2-3; cdr3_aa: ASSPRGGADTQY
v_call: TRBV5-6; j_call: TRBJ2-1; cdr3_aa: ASSPLRGWQF
v_call: TRBV6-1; j_call: TRBJ1-2; cdr3_aa: AEGGGYGYT
v_call: TRBV2; j_call: TRBJ2-1; cdr3_aa: ASMRGGDSYNEQF
v_call: TRBV27; j_call: TRBJ1-1; cdr3_aa: ASSLVGLNTEAF
v_call: TRBV20-1; j_call: TRBJ2-1; cdr3_aa: SARKFSYNEQF
v_call: TRBV30; j_call: TRBJ1-1; cdr3_aa: AWRNSTGITEAF
v_call: TRBV20-1; j_call: TRBJ1-1; cdr3_aa: SASPGPAF
v_call: TRBV6-1; j_call: TRBJ1-2; cdr3_aa: ASGGAGGRHGYT
v_call: TRBV12-3/TRBV12-4; j_call: TRBJ2-2; cdr3_aa: ASSSRDEGHTGELF
v_call: TRBV5-1; j_call: TRBJ1-3; cdr3_aa: ASSLAAAGGRNTIY
v_call: TRBV19; j_call: TRBJ1-2; cdr3_aa: ASRGRGYGYT
v_call: TRBV7-6; j_call: TRBJ2-3; cdr3_aa: ASSFGTSGGDTQY
v_call: TRBV30; j_call: TRBJ2-1; cdr3_aa: AWSVGQVYNEQF
v_call: TRBV4-1; j_call: TRBJ2-1; cdr3_aa: ASSQVFLAGGPPYNEQF
v_call: TRBV4-3; j_call: TRBJ1-1; cdr3_aa: ANTQGGMNTEAF
v_call: TRBV18; j_call: TRBJ2-1; cdr3_aa: ASSPPDSSYNEQF
v_call: TRBV12-3/TRBV12-4; j_call: TRBJ1-5; cdr3_aa: ASSLGSPGDQPQH
v_call: TRBV12-3/TRBV12-4; j_call: TRBJ2-2; cdr3_aa: ASSPGQGRRNGELF
v_call: TRBV20-1; j_call: TRBJ2-3; cdr3_aa: SARGAAGRFTDTQY
v_call: TRBV15; j_call: TRBJ2-4; cdr3_aa: ATSTHGTVKNIQY
v_call: TRBV19; j_call: TRBJ2-2; cdr3_aa: ASSDRTGELF